This TCR beta chain comes out of a study of a mutant IDH1 vaccine in newly diagnosed glioma. The V and J ends lost 1 base and 3 bases respectively, with 6 bases between them. The germline CDR1 and CDR2 sequences are SGHTA and FQGNSA. The CDR3 is 13 amino acids. Time point reported: week 11, during vaccination. Alongside topical imiquimod, each dose of vaccine comprised 300 ug of mutant IDH1 20-mer peptide. Note on this clone: Its antigen is not known. This specimen includes other DNA sequences encoding the same CDR3.

Assay: immunoSEQ multiplex PCR; the TCRdb copy retains only in-frame clones and omits some. In the table there are about 130,000 clones, around 80% of which are singletons. This chain uses TRBV7-2 with TRBJ2-5; no clear D gene. The specimen comprised PBMCs, sampled from a glioma patient whose treatment included an IDH1 peptide vaccine. The TCR sequence derives from a man aged 35 to 55 with glioma. CDR3 DNA sequence: TGTGCCAGCAGCTTAGTTGGCAAAGAGACCCAGTACTTC. Translated, it gives CASSLVGKETQYF.